The TCR beta chain under discussion was sequenced for a study of blood T cell repertoires in COVID-19. Method: immunoSEQ multiplex PCR; TCRdb's copy keeps in-frame clones and lacks some. The table shows 250,000 to 300,000 clones, with 85% to 90% occurring only once. Sequences were obtained from PBMCs or T cells enriched from blood (not recorded which). This TCR derives from a man between 18 and 35 years old who had recovered from COVID-19.

CDR3 sequence: CASSLATTRDNEQFF. The CDR3 nucleotides are TGCGCCAGCAGCTTGGCCACTACCCGGGACAATGAGCAGTTCTTC. V and J are TRBV5-1 and TRBJ2-1; D is ambiguous. This CDR3 has 15 residues. Germline CDR1 SGHRS, CDR2 YFSETQ. Between the trimmed V and J ends, which lost 0 bases and 5 bases, there was a span of 12 bases. Full variable domain (remainder filled in from reference TRBV5-1 and TRBJ2-1): KAGVTQTPRYLIKTRGQQVTLSCSPISGHRSVSWYQQTPGQGLQFLFEYFSETQRNKGNFPGRFSGRQFSNSRSEMNVSTLELGDSALYLCASSLATTRDNEQFFGPGTRLTVL.